This T cell receptor (beta chain) is drawn from a study of cytomegalovirus exposure and HLA in healthy donors. Study-wide findings and caveats: V- and J-gene trimming of TCR beta was linked (in a later analysis) to a missense DCLRE1C variant. Segments of the TCR beta V type were, in most cases, productive about 87% or about 30% of the time in an earlier analysis.

The PCR contained 60 Vbeta and 13 Jbeta primers. Clones were read by immunoSEQ multiplex PCR, and TCRdb kept only the in-frame ones, dropping some. The sample consists of about 120,000 clones, under 20% of them appearing once. Donors counted as nominally healthy when sampled, yet unrecorded immune exposures were likely. Germline V lookup: CDR1 MNHEY, CDR2 SVGAGI. The length of the CDR3 is 13 residues. Trimming took off 6 bases at V and 6 bases at J, with 12 bases between the two ends. This clone has only a few counts. No antigen is known for it. Sequencing was done on a sample of PBMCs. The clonotype comes from a female donor in good health and CMV-seropositive. The chain employs TRBV6-5 and TRBJ1-5, with a possible D match to TRBD1 (5 bases). This CDR3 reads CASSSREAQPQHF. DNA of the CDR3: TGTGCCAGCAGCTCCAGGGAGGCTCAGCCCCAGCATTTT.